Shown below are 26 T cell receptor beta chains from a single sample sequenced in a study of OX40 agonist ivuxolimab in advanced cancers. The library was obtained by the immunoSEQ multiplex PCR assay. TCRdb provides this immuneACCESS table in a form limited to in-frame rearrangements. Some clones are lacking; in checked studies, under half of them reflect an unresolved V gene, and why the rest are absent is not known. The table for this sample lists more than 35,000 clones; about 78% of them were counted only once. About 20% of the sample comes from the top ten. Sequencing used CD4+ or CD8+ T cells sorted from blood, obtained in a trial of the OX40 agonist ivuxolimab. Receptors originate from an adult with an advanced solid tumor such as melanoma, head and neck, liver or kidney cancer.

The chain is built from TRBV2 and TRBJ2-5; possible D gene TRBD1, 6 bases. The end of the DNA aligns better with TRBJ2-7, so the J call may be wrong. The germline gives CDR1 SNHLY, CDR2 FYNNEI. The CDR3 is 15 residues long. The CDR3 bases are TGTGCCAGCAGGAAGGGGTCAGGGGATGCTTACGAGCAGTACTTC. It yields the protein CASRKGSGDAYEQYF.

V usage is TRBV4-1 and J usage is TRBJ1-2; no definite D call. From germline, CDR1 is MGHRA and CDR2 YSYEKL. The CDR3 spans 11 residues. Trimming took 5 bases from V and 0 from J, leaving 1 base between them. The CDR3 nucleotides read TGCGCCAGCAGCACTAACTATGGCTACACCTTC. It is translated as CASSTNYGYTF.

For the CDR3, the DNA is TGTGCCAGCAGCGTAGGCGGCGGGGAGCTGTTTTTT. This encodes CASSVGGGELFF. This chain joins TRBV9 and TRBJ2-2; D unresolved. The CDR3 extends over 12 amino acids. The germline V gene has CDR1 SGDLS and CDR2 YYNGEE. Trimming removed 0 bases at V and 7 bases at J, with 4 bases between.

This CDR3 is CASSQGPGYEQYF. The DNA of the CDR3 is TGCGCCAGCAGCCAAGGACCGGGCTACGAGCAGTACTTC. This sequence joins TRBV4-3 and TRBJ2-7; D gene unclear. Germline V gives CDR1 LGHNA, CDR2 YSLEER. V was shortened by 1 base and J by 3 bases, with 7 bases between the two germline ends. This CDR3 is 13 amino acids long.

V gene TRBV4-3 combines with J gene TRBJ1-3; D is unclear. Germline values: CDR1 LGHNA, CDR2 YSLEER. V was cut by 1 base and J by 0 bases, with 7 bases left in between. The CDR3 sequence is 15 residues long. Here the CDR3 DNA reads TGCGCCAGCAGCCAAGGGTCTCACTCTGGAAACACCATATATTTT. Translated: CASSQGSHSGNTIYF.

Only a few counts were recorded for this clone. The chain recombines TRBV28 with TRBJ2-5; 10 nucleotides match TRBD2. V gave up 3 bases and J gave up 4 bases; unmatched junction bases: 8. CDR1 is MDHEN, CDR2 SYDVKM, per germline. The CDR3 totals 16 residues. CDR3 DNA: TGTGCCAGCAGTTTCCCCGAGCGGGAGGGCGTAGAGACCCAGTACTTC. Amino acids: CASSFPEREGVETQYF.

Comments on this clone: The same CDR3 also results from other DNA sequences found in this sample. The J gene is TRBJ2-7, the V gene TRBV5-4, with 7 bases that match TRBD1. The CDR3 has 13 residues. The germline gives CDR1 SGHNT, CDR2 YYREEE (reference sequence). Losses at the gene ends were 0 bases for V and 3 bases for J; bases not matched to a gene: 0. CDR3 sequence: CASSLDRGYEQYF. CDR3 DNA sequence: TGTGCCAGCAGCTTGGACAGGGGCTACGAGCAGTACTTC.

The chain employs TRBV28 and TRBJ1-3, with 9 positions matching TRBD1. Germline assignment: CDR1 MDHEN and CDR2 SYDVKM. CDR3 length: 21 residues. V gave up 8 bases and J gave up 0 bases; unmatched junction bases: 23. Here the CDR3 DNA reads TGTGCCAGCGGAAGCCCTGACATCACAGGGGGCCTTTATCGCTCTGGAAACACCATATATTTT. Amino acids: CASGSPDITGGLYRSGNTIYF.

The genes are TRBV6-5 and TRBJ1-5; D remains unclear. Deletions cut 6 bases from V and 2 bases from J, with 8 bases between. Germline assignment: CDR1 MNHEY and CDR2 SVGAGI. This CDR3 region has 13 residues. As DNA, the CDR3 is TGTGCCAGCAGCGTCGGGGGCAATCAGCCCCAGCATTTT. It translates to CASSVGGNQPQHF.

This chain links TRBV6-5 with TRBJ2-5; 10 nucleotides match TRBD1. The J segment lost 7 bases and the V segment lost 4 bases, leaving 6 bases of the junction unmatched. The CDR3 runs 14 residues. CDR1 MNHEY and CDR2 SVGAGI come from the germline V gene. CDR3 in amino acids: CASSFSGTGVTQYF. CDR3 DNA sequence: TGTGCCAGCAGTTTCTCCGGGACAGGGGTGACCCAGTACTTC.

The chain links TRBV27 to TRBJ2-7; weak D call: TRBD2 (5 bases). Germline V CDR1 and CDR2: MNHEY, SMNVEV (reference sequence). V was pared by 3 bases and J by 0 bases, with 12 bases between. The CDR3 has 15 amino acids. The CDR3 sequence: CASSFTASSSYEQYF. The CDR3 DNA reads TGTGCCAGCAGTTTTACGGCTAGCAGCTCCTACGAGCAGTACTTC.

The CDR3 region is CATKDGPRDEQFF. The CDR3 DNA is TGTGCCACCAAGGACGGCCCTAGAGATGAGCAGTTCTTC. The chain employs TRBV19 and TRBJ2-1; D not certain. The V gene's germline CDR1 is LNHDA and CDR2 SQIVND (reference sequence). The CDR3 has 13 amino acids. V was trimmed by 10 bases and J by 8 bases, leaving 18 bases between them.

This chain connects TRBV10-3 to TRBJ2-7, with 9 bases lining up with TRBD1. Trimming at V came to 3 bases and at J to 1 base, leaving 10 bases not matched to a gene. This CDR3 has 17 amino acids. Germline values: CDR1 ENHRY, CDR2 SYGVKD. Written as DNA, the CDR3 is TGTGCCATCAGTGATCTACCGGGACAGGGCATATCCTACGAGCAGTACTTC. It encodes CAISDLPGQGISYEQYF.

CDR3 nucleotide sequence: TGTGCCAGCAGCCAAGACCGGGGGGCTGGAAACACCATATATTTT. As protein: CASSQDRGAGNTIYF. The chain uses TRBV4-2 and TRBJ1-3; a weak D match, TRBD1 (5 bases). The germline CDR1 and CDR2 sequences are LGHNA and YNFKEQ. This CDR3 is built from 15 residues. Trimming shortened V by 0 bases and J by 2 bases, and 8 bases separated the two germline ends.

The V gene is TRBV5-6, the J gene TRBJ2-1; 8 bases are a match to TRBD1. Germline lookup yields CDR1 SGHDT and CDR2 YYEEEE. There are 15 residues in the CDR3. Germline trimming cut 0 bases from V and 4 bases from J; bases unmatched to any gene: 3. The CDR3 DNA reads TGTGCCAGCAGCTTGGGACAGGGGTTGTACAATGAGCAGTTCTTC. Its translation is CASSLGQGLYNEQFF.

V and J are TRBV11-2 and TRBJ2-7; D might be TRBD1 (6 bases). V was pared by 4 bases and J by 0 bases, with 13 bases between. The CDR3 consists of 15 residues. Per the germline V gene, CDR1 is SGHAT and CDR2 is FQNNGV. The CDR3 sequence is CASSSGQFNSYEQYF. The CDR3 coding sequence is TGTGCCAGCAGCTCCGGACAGTTCAACTCCTACGAGCAGTACTTC.

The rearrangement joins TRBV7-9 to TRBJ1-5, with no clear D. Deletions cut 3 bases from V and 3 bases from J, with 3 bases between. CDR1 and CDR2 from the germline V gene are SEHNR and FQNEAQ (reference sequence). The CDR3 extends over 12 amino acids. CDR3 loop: CASSFDNQPQHF. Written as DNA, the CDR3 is TGTGCCAGCAGCTTTGACAATCAGCCCCAGCATTTT.

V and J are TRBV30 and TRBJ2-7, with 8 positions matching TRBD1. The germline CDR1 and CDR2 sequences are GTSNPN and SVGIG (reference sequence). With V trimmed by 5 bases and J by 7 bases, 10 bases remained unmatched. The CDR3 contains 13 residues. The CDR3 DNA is TGTGCCTGGGCCAAAGACAGGGGATGGGAGCAGTACTTC. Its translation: CAWAKDRGWEQYF.

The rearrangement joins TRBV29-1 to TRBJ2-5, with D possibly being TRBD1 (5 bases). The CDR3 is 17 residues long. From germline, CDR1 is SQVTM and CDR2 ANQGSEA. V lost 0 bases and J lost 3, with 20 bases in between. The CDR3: CSVEEGAGFRTEETQYF. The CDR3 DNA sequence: TGCAGCGTTGAAGAGGGTGCAGGGTTTCGAACCGAAGAGACCCAGTACTTC.

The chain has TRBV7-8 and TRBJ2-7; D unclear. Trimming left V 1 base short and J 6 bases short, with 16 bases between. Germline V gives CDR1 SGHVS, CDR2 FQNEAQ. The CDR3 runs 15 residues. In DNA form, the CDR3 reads TGTGCCAGCAGCTTAGTATTAGCCGGAATCTCCGAGCAGTACTTC. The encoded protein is CASSLVLAGISEQYF.

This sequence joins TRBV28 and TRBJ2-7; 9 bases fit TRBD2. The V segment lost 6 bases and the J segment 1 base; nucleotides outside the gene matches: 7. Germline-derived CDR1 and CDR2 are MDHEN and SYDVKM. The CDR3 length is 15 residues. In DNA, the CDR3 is TGTGCCAGCAGGCTGACTAGCGGTACTTCCTACGAGCAGTACTTC. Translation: CASRLTSGTSYEQYF.

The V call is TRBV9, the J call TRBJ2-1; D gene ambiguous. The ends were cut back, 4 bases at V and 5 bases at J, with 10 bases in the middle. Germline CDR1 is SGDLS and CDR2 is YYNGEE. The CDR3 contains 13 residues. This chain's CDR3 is CASSPPRDNEQFF. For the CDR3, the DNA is TGTGCCAGCAGCCCCCCTAGAGACAATGAGCAGTTCTTC. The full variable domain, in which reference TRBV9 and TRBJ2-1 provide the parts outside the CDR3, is DSGVTQTPKHLITATGQRVTLRCSPRSGDLSVYWYQQSLDQGLQFLIQYYNGEERAKGNILERFSAQQFPDLHSELNLSSLELGDSALYFCASSPPRDNEQFFGPGTRLTVL.

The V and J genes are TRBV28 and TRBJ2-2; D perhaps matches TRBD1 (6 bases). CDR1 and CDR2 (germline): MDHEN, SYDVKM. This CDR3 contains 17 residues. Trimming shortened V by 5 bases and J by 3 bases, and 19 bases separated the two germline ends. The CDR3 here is CASSDTSGEKDTGELFF. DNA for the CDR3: TGTGCCAGCAGTGATACTTCAGGGGAGAAGGACACCGGGGAGCTGTTTTTT.

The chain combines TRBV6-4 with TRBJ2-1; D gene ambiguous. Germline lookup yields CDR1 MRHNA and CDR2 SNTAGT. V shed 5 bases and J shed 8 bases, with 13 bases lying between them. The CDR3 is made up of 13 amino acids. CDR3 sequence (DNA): TGTGCCAGCAGTTTTTGGGATGGGGATGAGCAGTTCTTC. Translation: CASSFWDGDEQFF.

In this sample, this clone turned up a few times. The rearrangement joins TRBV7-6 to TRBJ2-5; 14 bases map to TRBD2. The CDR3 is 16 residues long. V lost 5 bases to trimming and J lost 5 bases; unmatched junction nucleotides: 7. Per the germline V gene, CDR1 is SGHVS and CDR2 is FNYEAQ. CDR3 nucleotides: TGTGCCAGCAGCCTGACTAGCGGGGGGGCCCGGGAGACCCAGTACTTC. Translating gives CASSLTSGGARETQYF. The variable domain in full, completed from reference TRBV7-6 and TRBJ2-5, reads GAGVSQSPRYKVTKRGQDVALRCDPISGHVSLYWYRQALGQGPEFLTYFNYEAQQDKSGLPNDRFSAERPEGSISTLTIQRTEQRDSAMYRCASSLTSGGARETQYFGPGTRLLVL.

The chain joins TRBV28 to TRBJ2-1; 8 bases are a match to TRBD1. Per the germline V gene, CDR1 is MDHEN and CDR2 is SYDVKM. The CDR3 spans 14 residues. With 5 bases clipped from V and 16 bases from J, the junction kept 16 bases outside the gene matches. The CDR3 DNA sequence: TGTGCCAGCAGTCCCGACAGGGGCGCTACCAGGGATTTCTTC. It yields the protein CASSPDRGATRDFF. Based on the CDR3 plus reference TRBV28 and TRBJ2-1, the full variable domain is DVKVTQSSRYLVKRTGEKVFLECVQDMDHENMFWYRQDPGLGLRLIYFSYDVKMKEKGDIPEGYSVSREKKERFSLILESASTNQTSMYLCASSPDRGATRDFFGPGTRLTVL.